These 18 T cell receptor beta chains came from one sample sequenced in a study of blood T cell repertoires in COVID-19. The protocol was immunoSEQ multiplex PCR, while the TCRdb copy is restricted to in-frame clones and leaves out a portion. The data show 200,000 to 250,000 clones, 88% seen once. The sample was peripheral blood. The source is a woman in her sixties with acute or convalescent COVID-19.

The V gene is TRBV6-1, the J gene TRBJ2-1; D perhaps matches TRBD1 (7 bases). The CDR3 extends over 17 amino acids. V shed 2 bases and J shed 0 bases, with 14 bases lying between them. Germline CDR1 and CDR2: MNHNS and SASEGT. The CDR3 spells CASSEYGGQSSYNEQFF. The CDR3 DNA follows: TGTGCCAGCAGTGAATACGGGGGACAGAGCTCCTACAATGAGCAGTTCTTC.

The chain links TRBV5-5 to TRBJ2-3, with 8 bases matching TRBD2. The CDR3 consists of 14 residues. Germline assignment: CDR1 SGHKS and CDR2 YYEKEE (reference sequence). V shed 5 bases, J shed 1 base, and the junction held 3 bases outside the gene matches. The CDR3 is CASRGGGRTDTQYF. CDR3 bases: TGTGCCAGCAGGGGCGGGGGGCGCACAGATACGCAGTATTTT.

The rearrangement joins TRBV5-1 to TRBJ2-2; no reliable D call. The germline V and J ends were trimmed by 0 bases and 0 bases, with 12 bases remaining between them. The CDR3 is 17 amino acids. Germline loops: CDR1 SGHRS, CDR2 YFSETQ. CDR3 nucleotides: TGCGCCAGCAGCTTGGATCGGCGGCAGTCGAACACCGGGGAGCTGTTTTTT. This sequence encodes CASSLDRRQSNTGELFF.

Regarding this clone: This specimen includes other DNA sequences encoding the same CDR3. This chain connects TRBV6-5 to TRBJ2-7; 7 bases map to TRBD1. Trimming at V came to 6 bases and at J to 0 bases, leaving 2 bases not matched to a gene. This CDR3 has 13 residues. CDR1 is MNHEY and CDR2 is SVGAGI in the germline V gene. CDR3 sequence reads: CASSRQGSYEQYF. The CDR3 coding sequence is TGTGCCAGCAGCCGACAGGGCTCCTACGAGCAGTACTTC.

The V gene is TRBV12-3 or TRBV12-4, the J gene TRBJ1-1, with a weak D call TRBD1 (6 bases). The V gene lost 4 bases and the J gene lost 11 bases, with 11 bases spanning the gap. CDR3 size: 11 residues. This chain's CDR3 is CASSYGTYAFF. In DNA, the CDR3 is TGTGCCAGCAGTTATGGGACATACGCTTTCTTT.

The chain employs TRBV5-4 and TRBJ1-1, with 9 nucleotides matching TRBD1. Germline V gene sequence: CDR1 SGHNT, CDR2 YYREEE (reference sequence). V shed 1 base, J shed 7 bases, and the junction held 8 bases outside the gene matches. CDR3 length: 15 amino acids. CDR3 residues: CASSLSGQGQGEAFF. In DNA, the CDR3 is TGTGCCAGCAGCTTGTCGGGACAGGGACAAGGTGAAGCTTTCTTT.

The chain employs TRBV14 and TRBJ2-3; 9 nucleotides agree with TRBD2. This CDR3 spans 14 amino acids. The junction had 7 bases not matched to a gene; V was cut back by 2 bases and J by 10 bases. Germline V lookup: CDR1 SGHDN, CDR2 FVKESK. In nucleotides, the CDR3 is TGTGCCAGCAGCCAACGAGGAGCGGGAGGTTCGCAGTATTTT. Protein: CASSQRGAGGSQYF.

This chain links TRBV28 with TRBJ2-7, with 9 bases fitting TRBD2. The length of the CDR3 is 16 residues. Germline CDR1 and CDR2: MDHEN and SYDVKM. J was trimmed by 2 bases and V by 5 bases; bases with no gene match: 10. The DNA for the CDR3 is TGTGCCAGCAGTCGGTATAGCGGGAGTGGAACCTACGAGCAGTACTTC. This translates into CASSRYSGSGTYEQYF.

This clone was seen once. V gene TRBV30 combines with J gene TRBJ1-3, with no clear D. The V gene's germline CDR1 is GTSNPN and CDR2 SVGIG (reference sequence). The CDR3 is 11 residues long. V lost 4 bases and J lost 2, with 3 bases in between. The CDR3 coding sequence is TGTGCCTGGACGGCTGGAAACACCATATATTTT. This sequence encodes CAWTAGNTIYF.

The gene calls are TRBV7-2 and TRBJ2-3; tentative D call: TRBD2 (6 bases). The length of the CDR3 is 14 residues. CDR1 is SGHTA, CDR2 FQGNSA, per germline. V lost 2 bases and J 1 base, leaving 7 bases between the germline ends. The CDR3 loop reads CASSLLAGTDTQYF. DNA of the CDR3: TGTGCCAGCAGCTTATTAGCGGGCACAGATACGCAGTATTTT.

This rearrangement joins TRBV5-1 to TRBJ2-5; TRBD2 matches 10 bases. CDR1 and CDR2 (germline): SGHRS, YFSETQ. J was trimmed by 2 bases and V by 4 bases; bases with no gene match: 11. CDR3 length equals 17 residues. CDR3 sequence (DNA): TGCGCCAGCAGCCCATGGACTAGCGGAAAAAATCAAGAGACCCAGTACTTC. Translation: CASSPWTSGKNQETQYF.

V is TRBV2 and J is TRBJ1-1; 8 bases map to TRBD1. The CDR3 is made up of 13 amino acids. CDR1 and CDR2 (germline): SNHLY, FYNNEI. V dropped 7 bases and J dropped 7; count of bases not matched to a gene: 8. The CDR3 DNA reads TGTGCCAGCACTGACAGGGGAATAAGTGAAGCTTTCTTT. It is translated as CASTDRGISEAFF.

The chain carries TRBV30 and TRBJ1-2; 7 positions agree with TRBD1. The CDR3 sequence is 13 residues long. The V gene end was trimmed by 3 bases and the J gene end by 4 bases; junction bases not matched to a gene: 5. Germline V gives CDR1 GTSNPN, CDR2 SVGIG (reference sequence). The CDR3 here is CAWSVTGVYGYTF. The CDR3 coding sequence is TGTGCCTGGAGCGTAACAGGGGTCTATGGCTACACCTTC. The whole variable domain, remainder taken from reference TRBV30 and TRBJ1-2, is SQTIHQWPATLVQPVGSPLSLECTVEGTSNPNLYWYRQAAGRGLQLLFYSVGIGQISSEVPQNLSASRPQDRQFILSSKKLLLSDSGFYLCAWSVTGVYGYTFGSGTRLTVV.

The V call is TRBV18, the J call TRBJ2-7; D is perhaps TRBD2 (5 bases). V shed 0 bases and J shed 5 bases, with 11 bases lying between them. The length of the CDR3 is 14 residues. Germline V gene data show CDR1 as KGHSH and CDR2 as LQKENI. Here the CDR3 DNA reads TGTGCCAGCTCACCACCCTCTCCGCGGGACGAGCAGTACTTC. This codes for CASSPPSPRDEQYF.

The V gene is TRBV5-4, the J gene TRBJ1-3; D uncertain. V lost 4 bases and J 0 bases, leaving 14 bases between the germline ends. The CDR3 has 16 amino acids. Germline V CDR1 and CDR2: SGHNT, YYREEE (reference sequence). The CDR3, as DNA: TGTGCCAGCAGCCTTGGGCACAGCATCTCTGGAAACACCATATATTTT. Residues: CASSLGHSISGNTIYF.

In nucleotides, the CDR3 is TGTGCCAGCTCACCAGAGACAGGGGAAGAGACCCAGTACTTC. This encodes CASSPETGEETQYF. The chain carries TRBV18 and TRBJ2-5; the match to TRBD1 covers 8 bases. The CDR3 has 14 amino acids. Losses at the gene ends were 2 bases for V and 3 bases for J; bases not matched to a gene: 2. Germline V gene data show CDR1 as KGHSH and CDR2 as LQKENI.

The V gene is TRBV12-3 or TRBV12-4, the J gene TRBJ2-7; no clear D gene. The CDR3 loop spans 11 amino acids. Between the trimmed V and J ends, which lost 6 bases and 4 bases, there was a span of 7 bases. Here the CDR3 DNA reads TGTGCCAGCAGCCACTTATACGAGCAGTACTTC. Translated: CASSHLYEQYF.

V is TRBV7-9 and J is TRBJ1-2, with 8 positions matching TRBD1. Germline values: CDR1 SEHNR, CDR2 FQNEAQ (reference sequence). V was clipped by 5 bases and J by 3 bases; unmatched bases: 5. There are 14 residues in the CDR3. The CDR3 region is CASSLRGQDYGYTF. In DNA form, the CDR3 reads TGTGCCAGCAGCCTCAGGGGGCAGGACTATGGCTACACCTTC.